This T cell receptor beta chain was sequenced during a study of low-dose radiotherapy and immunotherapy resistance in tumors. This CDR3 contains 13 residues. Germline V gene sequence: CDR1 DFQATT, CDR2 SNEGSKA (reference sequence). The V gene lost 5 bases and the J gene lost 1 base, with 8 bases spanning the gap. Noted time point: before trial treatment. Both TCRalpha and TCRbeta chains were reverse transcribed with V-gene-specific primers. The authors ran 15 to 25 PCR cycles to amplify TCRs with a constant-region primer and V-primer adapter. TCRdb used MiXCR to reprocess the reads, holding one entry per CDR3 protein. Counted here are tens of thousands of distinct CDR3 sequences, 8% to 10% occurring once; the ten biggest clones make up roughly 1%. This clonotype has ten or more counts.

This sequence was found in a male donor with prostate cancer. The sample in question was PBMCs, obtained before treatment. The rearrangement links TRBV20-1 to TRBJ2-2; D remains unclear. The CDR3 loop reads CSARVGNTGELFF. CDR3 bases: TGCAGTGCTCGGGTGGGGAACACCGGGGAGCTGTTTTTT.